These 31 T cell receptor beta chains came from one sample sequenced in a study of cytomegalovirus exposure and HLA in healthy donors. The PCR employed 60 Vbeta primers together with 13 Jbeta primers. TCRdb's copy holds only in-frame clones and misses some; the assay was immunoSEQ multiplex PCR. The table shows 100,000 to 140,000 clones, with 76% occurring only once. Sequencing was done on a sample of PBMCs. The receptors were sampled from a man younger than 30 in good health and CMV-seronegative.

V usage is TRBV15 and J usage is TRBJ1-5; D is unclear. Germline-derived CDR1 and CDR2 are LNHNV and YYDKDF (reference sequence). V lost 1 base, J lost 6 bases, and 13 bases lay in between. The CDR3 covers 15 residues. CDR3 bases: TGTGCCACCAGCAGAGCTAGAGGGTATGGTCAGCCCCAGCATTTT. Protein product: CATSRARGYGQPQHF. The whole variable domain, filled in from reference TRBV15 and TRBJ1-5, reads DAMVIQNPRYQVTQFGKPVTLSCSQTLNHNVMYWYQQKSSQAPKLLFHYYDKDFNNEADTPDNFQSRRPNTSFCFLDIRSPGLGDTAMYLCATSRARGYGQPQHFGDGTRLSIL.

The chain recombines TRBV28 with TRBJ2-1; D is unresolved. Germline loops: CDR1 MDHEN, CDR2 SYDVKM. V was pared by 6 bases and J by 3 bases, with 15 bases between. The CDR3 loop spans 15 amino acids. The CDR3 sequence is CASSQTRSHYNEQFF. CDR3 coding DNA: TGTGCCAGCAGCCAAACTCGAAGCCACTACAATGAGCAGTTCTTC. Variable domain in full (rest from reference TRBV28 and TRBJ2-1): DVKVTQSSRYLVKRTGEKVFLECVQDMDHENMFWYRQDPGLGLRLIYFSYDVKMKEKGDIPEGYSVSREKKERFSLILESASTNQTSMYLCASSQTRSHYNEQFFGPGTRLTVL.

This CDR3 reads CASSIGLAGALQETQYF. The CDR3 DNA reads TGTGCCAGTAGTATTGGTCTAGCGGGGGCCCTCCAAGAGACCCAGTACTTC. This sequence joins TRBV19 and TRBJ2-5; the match to TRBD2 covers 10 bases. Germline CDR1 reads LNHDA; CDR2 reads SQIVND (reference sequence). There are 17 residues in the CDR3. The junction had 8 bases not matched to a gene; V was cut back by 3 bases and J by 1 base. The full variable domain, in which reference TRBV19 and TRBJ2-5 provide the parts outside the CDR3, is DGGITQSPKYLFRKEGQNVTLSCEQNLNHDAMYWYRQDPGQGLRLIYYSQIVNDFQKGDIAEGYSVSREKKESFPLTVTSAQKNPTAFYLCASSIGLAGALQETQYFGPGTRLLVL.

The sample holds one count of this clone. This chain uses TRBV9 with TRBJ1-1; no clear D. This CDR3 contains 14 residues. V was cut by 3 bases and J by 11 bases, with 20 bases left in between. Germline assignment: CDR1 SGDLS and CDR2 YYNGEE. In DNA, the CDR3 is TGTGCCAGCAGCGCAGTTGCCGGAAGCGGCCTCGCTTTCTTT. This translates into CASSAVAGSGLAFF.

The V call is TRBV4-1, the J call TRBJ1-2; D is unclear. CDR1 is MGHRA, CDR2 YSYEKL, per germline. The CDR3 loop spans 13 amino acids. The V and J ends lost 1 base and 4 bases respectively, with 7 bases between them. CDR3 DNA sequence: TGCGCCAGCAGCCAAGGTGTCCTCTATGGCTACACCTTC. This translates into CASSQGVLYGYTF.

This clone occurred a few times. This rearrangement joins TRBV11-2 to TRBJ1-5, with a possible D match to TRBD1 (5 bases). The CDR3 spans 15 residues. Trimming took off 5 bases at V and 6 bases at J, with 17 bases between the two ends. Germline lookup yields CDR1 SGHAT and CDR2 FQNNGV. CDR3 bases: TGTGCCAGCAGCCTCGGACCAGGGCCTAGTCAGCCCCAGCATTTT. Translation: CASSLGPGPSQPQHF.

The genes are TRBV6-5 and TRBJ2-5, with D perhaps TRBD2 (5 bases). V lost 6 bases, J lost 5 bases, and 7 bases lay in between. Germline lookup yields CDR1 MNHEY and CDR2 SVGAGI. The CDR3 has 11 amino acids. This chain's CDR3 is CASRRGETQYF. The CDR3, as DNA: TGTGCCAGCAGAAGAGGGGAGACCCAGTACTTC.

The chain has TRBV5-8 and TRBJ1-1; D might be TRBD1 (6 bases). The CDR3 sequence is 15 residues long. V lost 4 bases and J lost 4, with 17 bases in between. CDR1 and CDR2 (germline): SGHTS, YDEGEE. DNA of the CDR3: TGTGCCAGCAGCGTCCTATGGGGGCCGGTCACTGAAGCTTTCTTT. Its translation is CASSVLWGPVTEAFF. The full variable domain, rest sourced from reference TRBV5-8 and TRBJ1-1, is EAGVTQSPTHLIKTRGQQATLRCSPISGHTSVYWYQQALGLGLQFLLWYDEGEERNRGNFPPRFSGRQFPNYSSELNVNALELEDSALYLCASSVLWGPVTEAFFGQGTRLTVV.

The CDR3 spells CSGKKGTGDTEAFF. The CDR3 DNA reads TGCAGCGGAAAGAAAGGGACAGGCGACACTGAAGCTTTCTTT. The rearrangement links TRBV29-1 to TRBJ1-1; 8 bases are shared with TRBD1. V dropped 7 bases and J dropped 3; count of bases not matched to a gene: 10. The CDR3 extends over 14 amino acids. CDR1 is SQVTM and CDR2 is ANQGSEA in the germline V gene.

The chain combines TRBV11-2 with TRBJ2-7; D remains ambiguous. Per the germline V gene, CDR1 is SGHAT and CDR2 is FQNNGV. This CDR3 is 12 amino acids long. V was shortened by 6 bases and J by 4 bases, with 10 bases between the two germline ends. CDR3 sequence: CASRSNRYEQYF. In DNA form, the CDR3 reads TGTGCCAGCAGATCCAACAGATACGAGCAGTACTTC.

The chain uses TRBV15 and TRBJ1-5; 7 bases fit TRBD1. V was pared by 5 bases and J by 5 bases, with 3 bases of the junction left unmatched. This CDR3 has 13 residues. CDR1 LNHNV and CDR2 YYDKDF come from the germline V gene (reference sequence). The CDR3 spells CATSETGDQPQHF. CDR3 sequence (DNA): TGTGCCACCAGCGAAACAGGGGATCAGCCCCAGCATTTT. Together with reference TRBV15 and TRBJ1-5, the CDR3 gives the full variable domain: DAMVIQNPRYQVTQFGKPVTLSCSQTLNHNVMYWYQQKSSQAPKLLFHYYDKDFNNEADTPDNFQSRRPNTSFCFLDIRSPGLGDTAMYLCATSETGDQPQHFGDGTRLSIL.

The gene calls are TRBV14 and TRBJ2-1; 8 positions agree with TRBD2. Trimming removed 0 bases from V and 7 bases from J; junction bases left unmatched: 17. This CDR3 is 19 amino acids long. Germline V gene sequence: CDR1 SGHDN, CDR2 FVKESK. CDR3 region: CASSQDWGTRTGGPNEQFF. The CDR3 DNA reads as TGTGCCAGCAGCCAAGATTGGGGCACTAGGACGGGGGGGCCTAATGAGCAGTTCTTC.

The chain joins TRBV11-1 to TRBJ1-6; D not certain. The germline V gene encodes CDR1 SGHAT and CDR2 FQDESV (reference sequence). The CDR3 runs 16 residues. V was pared by 2 bases and J by 4 bases, with 12 bases between. Here the CDR3 DNA reads TGTGCCAGCAGCTTAAACCTAAGAGGGTATAATTCACCCCTCCACTTT. Encoded protein: CASSLNLRGYNSPLHF.

The chain combines TRBV7-8 with TRBJ2-7; D might be TRBD2 (5 bases). CDR1 and CDR2 (germline): SGHVS, FQNEAQ. This CDR3 is 16 amino acids long. Trimming removed 5 bases from V and 13 bases from J, with 30 bases in between. In DNA form, the CDR3 reads TGTGCCAGCAGCGCTCTGCTCCGGGGTTTGATAGAGCGGAGATACTTC. Protein product: CASSALLRGLIERRYF.

J is TRBJ2-3 and V is TRBV13; D possibly corresponds to TRBD2 (6 bases). Trimming shortened V by 5 bases and J by 2 bases, and 11 bases separated the two germline ends. The germline V gene has CDR1 PRHDT and CDR2 FYEKMQ (reference sequence). This CDR3 spans 14 amino acids. The CDR3 region has the DNA TGTGCCAGCAGCCACGTAGCGGTCACAGATACGCAGTATTTT. This gives the protein CASSHVAVTDTQYF. The whole variable domain, filled in from reference TRBV13 and TRBJ2-3, reads AAGVIQSPRHLIKEKRETATLKCYPIPRHDTVYWYQQGPGQDPQFLISFYEKMQSDKGSIPDRFSAQQFSDYHSELNMSSLELGDSALYFCASSHVAVTDTQYFGPGTRLTVL.

The chain carries TRBV19 and TRBJ1-6; D not certain. This CDR3 has 16 residues. Germline V gives CDR1 LNHDA, CDR2 SQIVND (reference sequence). Deletions cut 3 bases from V and 0 bases from J, with 9 bases between. The CDR3 loop reads CASSIQRSSYNSPLHF. CDR3 nucleotides: TGTGCCAGTAGTATCCAGCGAAGCTCCTATAATTCACCCCTCCACTTT.

J is TRBJ2-5 and V is TRBV7-9, with a tentative D call TRBD1 (6 bases). Between the trimmed V and J ends, which lost 0 bases and 11 bases, there was a span of 10 bases. The CDR3 is 12 amino acids. The germline V gene encodes CDR1 SEHNR and CDR2 FQNEAQ (reference sequence). The CDR3 DNA reads as TGTGCCAGCAGCTTAGCCCCAGGGGAGCAGTACTTC. Protein product: CASSLAPGEQYF.

This clone was seen just once. This rearrangement joins TRBV21-1 to TRBJ1-5. TRBV21-1 is labeled a pseudogene. The CDR3 is made up of 16 amino acids. This CDR3 reads CASSSAGGYSNQPQHF. The CDR3 coding sequence is TGTGCCAGCAGCTCCGCGGGGGGGTATAGCAATCAGCCCCAGCATTTT.

This chain uses TRBV29-1 with TRBJ1-1, with D perhaps TRBD1 (6 bases). V shed 6 bases and J shed 5 bases, with 13 bases lying between them. The germline CDR1 and CDR2 sequences are SQVTM and ANQGSEA. This CDR3 comprises 12 residues. The CDR3 nucleotides read TGCAGCGTCACAGGGACAAGGACTGAAGCTTTCTTT. Translation: CSVTGTRTEAFF.

The chain has TRBV5-5 and TRBJ1-4, with 8 positions matching TRBD1. The V gene end was trimmed by 3 bases and the J gene end by 8 bases; junction bases not matched to a gene: 6. In germline, CDR1 is SGHKS, CDR2 YYEKEE (reference sequence). The CDR3 runs 14 residues. The CDR3 bases are TGTGCCAGCAGCTCGGACAGGGAAGGAGAAAAACTGTTTTTT. Protein: CASSSDREGEKLFF.

The J gene is TRBJ1-5, the V gene TRBV19; weak D call: TRBD1 (5 bases). The CDR3 contains 16 residues. With 1 base removed from V and 5 bases from J, the gap between germline ends came to 15 bases. Per the germline V gene, CDR1 is LNHDA and CDR2 is SQIVND (reference sequence). CDR3 nucleotides: TGTGCCAGTAGTATAGTGGGCAGATTAGGGGATCAGCCCCAGCATTTT. This encodes CASSIVGRLGDQPQHF.

The chain links TRBV19 to TRBJ1-6, with 9 bases fitting TRBD1. V shed 9 bases and J 9 bases; nucleotides not matched to a gene: 6. There are 13 residues in the CDR3. CDR1 is LNHDA and CDR2 is SQIVND in the germline V gene (reference sequence). Here the CDR3 DNA reads TGTGCCAGCCGGGACAGGGTTAGTTCACCCCTCCACTTT. It is translated as CASRDRVSSPLHF.

There are a few counts of this clone. This chain uses TRBV5-5 with TRBJ2-7; TRBD2 agrees at 8 bases. V lost 0 bases and J lost 3; bases outside the gene matches: 2. The CDR3 spans 14 residues. CDR1 is SGHKS, CDR2 YYEKEE, per germline (reference sequence). CDR3 sequence (DNA): TGTGCCAGCAGCTTGGGCGGGGGGCTCTACGAGCAGTACTTC. Amino acid sequence: CASSLGGGLYEQYF.

The chain is built from TRBV9 and TRBJ1-1; D may be TRBD1 (6 bases). There are 12 residues in the CDR3. CDR1 is SGDLS and CDR2 is YYNGEE in the germline V gene. The V gene lost 3 bases and the J gene lost 5 bases, with 8 bases spanning the gap. The CDR3 reads CASSAQGTEAFF. DNA of the CDR3: TGTGCCAGCAGCGCACAGGGAACTGAAGCTTTCTTT.

The J gene is TRBJ2-4, the V gene TRBV5-1; tentatively, D is TRBD2 (5 bases). The V end was cut by 0 bases, the J end by 7 bases, with 14 bases between. There are 15 residues in the CDR3. Germline CDR1 reads SGHRS; CDR2 reads YFSETQ. CDR3 in DNA: TGCGCCAGCAGCTTGGTGGCCAGCCCGGGGAACATTCAGTACTTC. Protein: CASSLVASPGNIQYF.

The chain links TRBV2 to TRBJ1-1, with D possibly TRBD1 on 5 matching bases. The CDR3 is 12 residues long. The germline gives CDR1 SNHLY, CDR2 FYNNEI. V was pared by 10 bases and J by 3 bases, with 12 bases between. The CDR3 DNA reads TGTGCCACCGCGTCGGGGGACACTGAAGCTTTCTTT. Translating gives CATASGDTEAFF.

This chain joins TRBV7-9 and TRBJ2-7, with 10 bases lining up with TRBD1. Looked up from germline, CDR1 is SEHNR and CDR2 is FQNEAQ (reference sequence). The length of the CDR3 is 16 residues. J gave up 2 bases and V 4 bases, and 8 bases lay outside the gene matches. The CDR3 reads CASSSAGTGATYEQYF. The CDR3 region has the DNA TGTGCCAGCAGCTCAGCCGGGACAGGGGCCACCTACGAGCAGTACTTC.

This chain links TRBV6-6 with TRBJ1-2; no clear D gene. Trimming took 2 bases from V and 6 from J, leaving 4 bases between them. There are 11 residues in the CDR3. The germline CDR1 and CDR2 sequences are MNHNY and SVGAGI (reference sequence). The CDR3 region is CASSYVDGYTF. Written as DNA, the CDR3 is TGTGCCAGCAGTTACGTAGATGGCTACACCTTC.

This clone was counted ten times or more. This chain connects TRBV6-1 to TRBJ1-4, with 7 bases lining up with TRBD1. Germline assignment: CDR1 MNHNS and CDR2 SASEGT. V was clipped by 4 bases and J by 0 bases; unmatched bases: 11. This CDR3 comprises 18 residues. The CDR3 is CASSAGQVPRATNEKLFF. CDR3 in DNA: TGTGCCAGCAGTGCCGGACAGGTACCCCGCGCAACTAATGAAAAACTGTTTTTT.

V gene TRBV5-1 combines with J gene TRBJ1-4; D is ambiguous. Trimming cost V 0 bases and J 1 base, with 7 bases left between them. Germline lookup yields CDR1 SGHRS and CDR2 YFSETQ. This CDR3 is built from 15 residues. This chain's CDR3 is CASSLEPGTNEKLFF. The CDR3 DNA is TGCGCCAGCAGCTTGGAGCCAGGAACTAATGAAAAACTGTTTTTT.

The chain is built from TRBV21-1 and TRBJ2-1; TRBD2, the table's D call, was not compared with the DNA. TRBV21-1 constitutes a pseudogene. This CDR3 contains 17 residues. The CDR3 loop reads CASSAPRRGSSYNEQFF. The CDR3 DNA reads as TGTGCCAGCAGCGCACCCCGGCGAGGGAGCTCCTACAATGAGCAGTTCTTC.